This T cell receptor (beta chain) is from a study of CD8 T cells in ankylosing spondylitis. The TCR beta libraries were generated through quantitative 5'-RACE incorporating molecular barcodes. Each CDR3 protein is one row after TCRdb ran MiXCR on the 5' RACE reads. The sample yields 670,000 or so distinct CDR3 sequences, around a fifth seen once. Findings and limits, study-wide: Some of the motif variants had earlier been found in reactive arthritis patients' fluid and blood. Peripheral blood held disease-linked clones only at relatively low frequency, and these were CD8+. According to the report, clones linked to the disease were significantly enriched in matched synovial fluid samples taken from ankylosing spondylitis patients. Seemingly distinctive of ankylosing spondylitis blood was a TCR beta motif formed by eight highly homologous variants.

This clonotype was observed a handful of times. Its antigen is still unknown. From germline, CDR1 is MDHEN and CDR2 SYDVKM. V was shortened by 1 base and J by 5 bases, with 5 bases between the two germline ends. The CDR3 covers 12 residues. This chain uses TRBV28 with TRBJ1-2, with D unclear. The sequencing input was blood, either unsorted or a sorted T cell fraction (not recorded which). This clonotype originated in a male donor with ankylosing spondylitis. Here the CDR3 reads CASSLSQYGYTF. As DNA, the CDR3 is TGTGCCAGCAGTTTATCTCAGTATGGCTACACCTTC.